This T cell receptor beta chain came from a study of long-term antiretroviral therapy in people with HIV (dated by TCRdb to between 2021 and 2022). Regarding the complete study: Collection of the earliest samples took place about a decade ahead of the 2015 WHO recommendation for immediate ART, at a time when ART was typically delayed until CD4 counts fell. A total of around 190 cryopreserved PBMC samples came from roughly 30 adults with confirmed HIV infection and were collected serially over a mean of about 6 years (range 1-12). About 35% of the 30 participants with HIV were female. No cross-contamination during QIAcube processing turned up in test extractions that ran a monoclonal T-cell line alongside 33 polyclonal samples. A retrospective serial study tested whether ART initiation and durable HIV suppression were associated with changes in peripheral blood TRB repertoire composition and diversity.

The table lists this clone with a few counts. Its recognized antigen is unknown. No much larger clonotype is one base removed from it; base qualities were not supplied. Beyond this particular receptor, the publication reports: Narrower CDR3 length ranges were observed in HIV repertoires than in controls, and an antigen-experienced repertoire with only a slight naive shift after ART was suggested by the network structure. A significant increase in TRB diversity was found to be associated with ART initiation, although TRB diversity was observed to remain significantly below that of transplant donor controls even after long-term ART. Inferences about post-ART repertoire changes were limited because no data were available on ART adherence, viral resistance or therapy changes. Since PBMC availability was limited, sequencing covered only the TCR beta chain, with no alpha chain pairing. Expanded TRB clones identified before ART initiation dominated the repertoire at all time points, although this dominance fluctuated and declined in many PLHIV after ART. The samples span the years 2004 to 2017, and the ART regimens used at that time may not be as effective as current regimens. Because pre-ART samples had limited cell numbers, profiling was done on unsorted PBMC rather than on sorted CD4+ and CD8+ T cells.

To be included, a participant needed at least one PBMC sample from before ART initiation plus at least two post-ART samples. All participants with HIV were treated in the United States of America. Cryopreserved samples of about 1-11 million PBMC were thawed and washed before DNA extraction. At the time of the earliest PBMC sample, participants with HIV were aged between roughly 20 and 60 years. PBMC samples were contributed by each participant from 1-4 timepoints before ART initiation and 2-8 timepoints after ART initiation, with a median of 7 samples. For every participant, serial HIV viral load, CD4+ T-cell count, ART history and demographic data were obtained. A Qiagen kit on a QIAcube was used to extract genomic DNA from unsorted PBMC, with samples processed in batches of 12. The immunoSEQ hsTCRB v3.0 assay was used at survey level resolution to sequence the TRB variable region. The target sequencing depth for TRB was about 40,000-55,000 T-cell genomes per sample. An Illumina MiSeq with a v3 150-cycle kit was used to sequence the pooled TRB libraries. The published analysis was carried out like this. Repertoire analysis ran in R within a reproducible Nextflow workflow covering QC, data transformation and analysis. Custom analyses were implemented in LymphoSeq2, an R package for AIRR-Seq data exploration. After excluding a few samples that yielded fewer than 5000 total TRB sequences, some 190 HIV repertoires remained for analysis. Among the approximately 200 retained HIV repertoires, about 60 were collected before ART initiation and approximately 130 were collected after ART initiation. Repertoires were downsampled to 5000 TRB nucleotide sequences, and summary statistics were averaged over 100 downsampling iterations. Only TRB sequences with CDR3 regions of at least seven amino acids were retained for analysis. Diversity was assessed using a clonality score derived from Shannon entropy and using the Gini coefficient. In the repertoire networks, any two of the top 5000 CDR3 amino acid sequences were connected whenever the two sequences differed by an edit distance of one. For TRB CDR3 amino acid sequences, antigen specificity groups and MHC restriction were predicted with GLIPH2. To flag known associations with CMV, EBV, HIV or tissue antigens, CDR3 amino acid sequences were compared against VDJdb and McPAS-TCR. Pre-ART, post-ART and control groups were compared with Wilcoxon signed-rank tests and Holm-Bonferroni correction. Imported from immuneACCESS, the table was reduced by TCRdb to in-frame sequences with V and J called. These copies leave out some clones; in studies compared against another copy, an unresolved V gene accounts for under half, and the cause of the remainder is not known. V, J and clone size were drawn from that table, and D and trimming were deduced from the DNA. The sample yields tens of thousands of clones; 60% to 80% were counted once. The ten biggest clones cover 10% to 15% of the sample.

This sequence originates from a woman aged 40 to 50 with HIV. This specimen consisted of unsorted PBMCs, obtained less than 1.8 years before starting antiretroviral therapy.

The nucleotide sequence is given as TGTGCCAGCAGAGGGCAAGGGGGATCCTACGAGCAGTACTTC. Its coded protein is CASRGQGGSYEQYF. This sequence uses TRBV2 and TRBJ2-7; a tentative D match to TRBD1 spans 6 bases. Between the V and J ends, shortened by 6 bases and 1 base respectively, the junction contains 13 bases. The germline V gene provides CDR1 SNHLY and CDR2 FYNNEI. The CDR3 measures 14 amino acids from cysteine to phenylalanine. Solely the CDR3 DNA is kept, with 42 bases framed from the first base.